The 29 T cell receptor beta chains given below trace back to one sample, sequenced in a study of T cell responses to AZD1222 COVID-19 vaccine. Measured with immunoSEQ multiplex PCR; TCRdb has only the in-frame clones, and not every one. Among approximately 110,000 clones listed, 82% were seen once. The sample consisted of peripheral blood, taken on day 0 of AZD1222 vaccination. These TCRs come from an adult in good health.

This clone was recorded once. The chain links TRBV7-9 to TRBJ1-1; tentatively, D is TRBD1 (6 bases). Germline CDR1 and CDR2: SEHNR and FQNEAQ (reference sequence). V lost 3 bases and J 10 bases, leaving 15 bases between the germline ends. CDR3 length: 13 residues. The CDR3 loop reads CASSFPGTSAAFF. Here the CDR3 DNA reads TGTGCCAGCAGCTTTCCGGGGACATCGGCAGCTTTCTTT.

This chain uses TRBV5-6 with TRBJ2-7; maybe TRBD2 (6 bases). Germline lookup yields CDR1 SGHDT and CDR2 YYEEEE. V was pared by 6 bases and J by 0 bases, with 16 bases between. This CDR3 is built from 15 residues. This CDR3 reads CASTNWGVYSYEQYF. In DNA form, the CDR3 reads TGTGCCAGCACCAACTGGGGGGTTTACTCCTACGAGCAGTACTTC.

This chain uses TRBV18 with TRBJ1-3; 8 bases are a match to TRBD1. Germline assignment: CDR1 KGHSH and CDR2 LQKENI. The CDR3 contains 16 residues. V gave up 4 bases and J gave up 10 bases; unmatched junction bases: 15. CDR3 in DNA: TGTGCCAGCTCACGCGAACCGGGACAGGTTATGAGTACCATATATTTT. It is translated as CASSREPGQVMSTIYF.

CDR3: CASSPDRGWNTIYF. CDR3 in DNA: TGTGCCAGCAGCCCAGACAGGGGTTGGAACACCATATATTTT. This chain links TRBV7-2 with TRBJ1-3, with 8 bases fitting TRBD1. The length of the CDR3 is 14 residues. Unmatched junction bases numbered 7, after V lost 5 bases and J lost 7 bases. Looked up from germline, CDR1 is SGHTA and CDR2 is FQGNSA. Full variable domain (missing parts from reference TRBV7-2 and TRBJ1-3): GAGVSQSPSNKVTEKGKDVELRCDPISGHTALYWYRQSLGQGLEFLIYFQGNSAPDKSGLPSDRFSAERTGGSVSTLTIQRTQQEDSAVYLCASSPDRGWNTIYFGEGSWLTVV.

This rearrangement joins TRBV2 to TRBJ2-1, with D possibly matching TRBD2 (5 bases). V dropped 2 bases and J dropped 0 bases, with 8 bases sitting between them. From germline, CDR1 is SNHLY and CDR2 FYNNEI. The CDR3 has 15 amino acids. In DNA, the CDR3 is TGTGCCAGCAGTGAATTGGGGAGCTCCTACAATGAGCAGTTCTTC. It translates to CASSELGSSYNEQFF.

The chain uses TRBV30 and TRBJ1-2; D perhaps matches TRBD1 (6 bases). V gave up 5 bases and J gave up 0 bases, with 13 bases separating them. There are 14 residues in the CDR3. The V gene's germline CDR1 is GTSNPN and CDR2 SVGIG (reference sequence). The CDR3 loop is CAWCEDSPNYGYTF. The CDR3 bases are TGTGCCTGGTGCGAGGACAGCCCTAACTATGGCTACACCTTC.

V usage is TRBV6-1 and J usage is TRBJ1-6, with D possibly TRBD1 on 6 matching bases. The germline gives CDR1 MNHNS, CDR2 SASEGT. V was shortened by 1 base and J by 7 bases, with 11 bases between the two germline ends. The length of the CDR3 is 15 residues. The chain's CDR3 is CASSEGDNWNSPLHF. As DNA, the CDR3 is TGTGCCAGCAGTGAAGGGGACAACTGGAATTCACCCCTCCACTTT.

V usage is TRBV30 and J usage is TRBJ2-7, with TRBD2 as a possible D gene (5 bases). The CDR3 has 11 residues. Germline V gene lookup returns CDR1 GTSNPN and CDR2 SVGIG (reference sequence). V was cut by 5 bases and J by 5 bases, with 10 bases left in between. CDR3 DNA: TGTGCCTGGGCAAGCGGAAACGAGCAGTACTTC. Protein: CAWASGNEQYF. Full variable domain (missing parts from reference TRBV30 and TRBJ2-7): SQTIHQWPATLVQPVGSPLSLECTVEGTSNPNLYWYRQAAGRGLQLLFYSVGIGQISSEVPQNLSASRPQDRQFILSSKKLLLSDSGFYLCAWASGNEQYFGPGTRLTVT.

The rearrangement links TRBV6-5 to TRBJ1-2; 7 bases match TRBD1. V dropped 6 bases and J dropped 5; count of bases not matched to a gene: 12. This CDR3 region has 15 residues. The germline gives CDR1 MNHEY, CDR2 SVGAGI. The CDR3 DNA follows: TGTGCCAGCAGAAGACAGGGAGATCTGTGGTATGGCTACACCTTC. This gives the protein CASRRQGDLWYGYTF.

This chain connects TRBV2 to TRBJ1-4, with 7 nucleotides matching TRBD1. The V gene's germline CDR1 is SNHLY and CDR2 FYNNEI. Trimming at V came to 6 bases and at J to 0 bases, leaving 4 bases not matched to a gene. The CDR3 spans 15 residues. CDR3 sequence (DNA): TGTGCCAGCAGGACAGGGCTTGCAACTAATGAAAAACTGTTTTTT. It is translated as CASRTGLATNEKLFF.

This clone was counted once. This rearrangement joins TRBV3-1 (or the pseudogene TRBV3-2) to TRBJ1-6; 9 nucleotides match TRBD1. Germline assignment: CDR1 LGHDT and CDR2 YNNKEL (reference sequence). The CDR3 totals 15 residues. J gave up 8 bases and V 1 base, and 3 bases lay outside the gene matches. CDR3 coding DNA: TGTGCCAGCAGCCAAGGGGACAGGGATGATTCACCCCTCCACTTT. This translates into CASSQGDRDDSPLHF.

This clone was seen once. CDR3 sequence reads: CATSPGQWGTEAFF. CDR3 DNA: TGTGCCACCAGCCCGGGACAATGGGGCACTGAAGCTTTCTTT. The chain has TRBV15 and TRBJ1-1; tentatively, D is TRBD1 (6 bases). This CDR3 has 14 residues. Germline-derived CDR1 and CDR2 are LNHNV and YYDKDF (reference sequence). Deletions cut 5 bases from V and 4 bases from J, with 14 bases between.

The CDR3 DNA follows: TGTGCCAGCTTTATGGGGGCTAACTATGGCTACACCTTC. This gives the protein CASFMGANYGYTF. The rearrangement joins TRBV12-3 or TRBV12-4 to TRBJ1-2; perhaps TRBD1 as D (5 bases). The CDR3 runs 13 residues. Trimming stripped 8 bases from V and 0 bases from J, with 10 bases between.

The rearrangement joins TRBV3-1 (or the pseudogene TRBV3-2) to TRBJ1-1; D not certain. Looked up from germline, CDR1 is LGHDT and CDR2 is YNNKEL (reference sequence). V was cut by 6 bases and J by 0 bases, with 35 bases left in between. CDR3 length equals 22 residues. CDR3 nucleotide sequence: TGTGCCAGCAGTCTTGGGCCAAGTTTGATATCGGGGATTATCCGCATGAACACTGAAGCTTTCTTT. Translated: CASSLGPSLISGIIRMNTEAFF.

The J gene is TRBJ2-2, the V gene TRBV6-2 or TRBV6-3, with D uncertain. Germline CDR1 reads MNHEY; CDR2 reads SVGEGT. This CDR3 is built from 14 residues. V was shortened by 0 bases and J by 6 bases, with 8 bases between the two germline ends. CDR3 residues: CASSYSGMAGELFF. DNA of the CDR3: TGTGCCAGCAGTTACTCGGGCATGGCCGGGGAGCTGTTTTTT.

The chain combines TRBV19 with TRBJ2-7; the D gene is possibly TRBD1 (5 bases). There are 14 residues in the CDR3. Germline-derived CDR1 and CDR2 are LNHDA and SQIVND (reference sequence). The V end lost 5 bases, the J end lost 0 bases, and 11 bases lay between the germline ends. The CDR3 sequence is CASSPYRGSYEQYF. The CDR3 DNA reads as TGTGCCAGTAGTCCATATAGGGGCTCCTACGAGCAGTACTTC.

In its sample, this clone was seen many times. This rearrangement joins TRBV5-4 to TRBJ1-2; 8 bases map to TRBD1. This CDR3 spans 16 amino acids. V gave up 4 bases and J gave up 4 bases; unmatched junction bases: 12. CDR1 SGHNT and CDR2 YYREEE come from the germline V gene (reference sequence). The CDR3 DNA is TGTGCCAGCAGCCGGTCCTGGGACAGGACCCTCTATGGCTACACCTTC. Amino acids: CASSRSWDRTLYGYTF.

J is TRBJ1-1 and V is TRBV9; weak D call: TRBD1 (6 bases). Germline V lookup: CDR1 SGDLS, CDR2 YYNGEE. The CDR3 extends over 14 amino acids. Trimming pared 2 bases from V and 0 bases from J, leaving 8 bases between. The CDR3 loop is CASSVDSMNTEAFF. The DNA for the CDR3 is TGTGCCAGCAGCGTGGACAGTATGAACACTGAAGCTTTCTTT. Filled out from reference TRBV9 and TRBJ1-1, the complete variable domain reads DSGVTQTPKHLITATGQRVTLRCSPRSGDLSVYWYQQSLDQGLQFLIQYYNGEERAKGNILERFSAQQFPDLHSELNLSSLELGDSALYFCASSVDSMNTEAFFGQGTRLTVV.

V is TRBV5-4 and J is TRBJ1-2; 9 nucleotides line up with TRBD1. The CDR3 runs 15 residues. Germline CDR1 and CDR2: SGHNT and YYREEE (reference sequence). After removal of 0 bases from V and 7 bases from J, the junction contained 7 bases not matched to a gene. The CDR3 here is CASSLDRGQGGGYTF. CDR3 nucleotides: TGTGCCAGCAGCTTGGACCGGGGACAGGGAGGTGGCTACACCTTC.

The CDR3: CASSGRTNYGYTF. CDR3 nucleotides: TGTGCCAGTAGCGGGCGGACTAACTATGGCTACACCTTC. The chain carries TRBV19 and TRBJ1-2; no firm D call. The CDR3 runs to 13 residues. Per germline, CDR1 LNHDA and CDR2 SQIVND (reference sequence). With 6 bases removed from V and 0 bases from J, the gap between germline ends came to 8 bases.

The chain has TRBV5-3 and TRBJ1-2; no definite D call. TRBV5-3 is marked as an open reading frame, function uncertain. V lost 0 bases, J lost 8 bases, and 20 bases lay in between. This CDR3 is built from 16 residues. The CDR3 DNA follows: TGTGCCAGAAGCTTGGATCAGAACGGGGAAAGGCAAGGCTACACCTTC. Residues: CARSLDQNGERQGYTF.

This clone has more than one count but fewer than ten. The V and J genes are TRBV4-2 and TRBJ1-2; D is unclear. Trimming took 0 bases from V and 4 from J, leaving 3 bases between them. CDR1 and CDR2 from the germline V gene are LGHNA and YNFKEQ. The CDR3 contains 12 residues. In DNA, the CDR3 is TGTGCCAGCAGCCAAGATGCCTATGGCTACACCTTC. It yields the protein CASSQDAYGYTF.

The J gene is TRBJ2-7, the V gene TRBV6-2 or TRBV6-3, with D unclear. The germline V gene has CDR1 MNHEY and CDR2 SVGEGT. The CDR3 length is 12 residues. The germline V and J ends were trimmed by 4 bases and 3 bases, with 7 bases remaining between them. The CDR3 sequence is CASSSASYEQYF. The CDR3 DNA reads TGTGCCAGCAGTTCGGCTAGCTACGAGCAGTACTTC.

This chain joins TRBV10-3 and TRBJ1-2; no reliable D call. The CDR3 sequence is 16 residues long. Germline CDR1 reads ENHRY; CDR2 reads SYGVKD. V lost 0 bases to trimming and J lost 0 bases, with 11 bases between them. CDR3 bases: TGTGCCATCAGTGAGTCGGAACAGCTCACTAACTATGGCTACACCTTC. Translating gives CAISESEQLTNYGYTF.

There are many counts of this clone. The V call is TRBV18, the J call TRBJ1-2; D is unclear. Germline V gives CDR1 KGHSH, CDR2 LQKENI. V was pared by 3 bases and J by 5 bases, with 10 bases between. This CDR3 contains 13 residues. In nucleotides, the CDR3 is TGTGCCAGCTCACCGGTAGGGAGGTATGGCTACACCTTC. Translated: CASSPVGRYGYTF.

V is TRBV4-1 and J is TRBJ2-1, with a weak D call TRBD1 (6 bases). CDR1 and CDR2 (germline): MGHRA, YSYEKL. With 4 bases removed from V and 8 bases from J, the gap between germline ends came to 15 bases. This CDR3 has 14 residues. CDR3 protein: CASSPGTLGDEQFF. In DNA form, the CDR3 reads TGCGCCAGCAGCCCCGGGACACTCGGGGATGAGCAGTTCTTC.

The chain combines TRBV4-1 with TRBJ2-2, with D maybe TRBD2 (6 bases). The CDR3 is made up of 14 amino acids. Germline V gene lookup returns CDR1 MGHRA and CDR2 YSYEKL. Deletions cut 3 bases from V and 9 bases from J, with 14 bases between. CDR3 amino acids: CASSQGRAGRELFF. The CDR3 DNA follows: TGCGCCAGCAGCCAGGGGCGTGCGGGGAGGGAGCTGTTTTTT.

This chain joins TRBV9 and TRBJ2-7, with D unclear. The CDR3 is 14 residues long. Germline CDR1 and CDR2: SGDLS and YYNGEE. V gave up 0 bases and J gave up 0 bases, with 7 bases separating them. The CDR3 loop reads CASSVAASSYEQYF. The DNA of the CDR3 is TGTGCCAGCAGCGTAGCGGCCAGCTCCTACGAGCAGTACTTC.

This sequence joins TRBV12-3 or TRBV12-4 and TRBJ2-2; D unresolved. Trimming took 0 bases from V and 7 from J, leaving 6 bases between them. The CDR3 is 13 amino acids. The CDR3 DNA reads TGTGCCAGCAGTTTAGCAGGGCACGGGGAGCTGTTTTTT. Its translation: CASSLAGHGELFF.